These 3 T cell receptor beta chains share one sample of origin, sequenced in a study of T cell responses to AZD1222 COVID-19 vaccine. The assay was immunoSEQ multiplex PCR, and TCRdb's table has in-frame clones only and misses some. This table has some 180,000 clones, roughly 89% appearing once. The starting material was peripheral blood, obtained on day 0 of AZD1222 vaccination. Every receptor here comes from an adult in good health.

The chain uses TRBV4-3 and TRBJ2-1; the D is unclear. The germline V gene has CDR1 LGHNA and CDR2 YSLEER. This CDR3 spans 14 amino acids. Trimming left V 1 base short and J 5 bases short, with 9 bases between. The CDR3 spells CASSQVAANNEQFF. The CDR3 coding sequence is TGCGCCAGCAGCCAAGTAGCAGCCAACAATGAGCAGTTCTTC.

This chain connects TRBV5-1 to TRBJ2-1, with TRBD1 matching 9 bases. Germline CDR1 reads SGHRS; CDR2 reads YFSETQ. J gave up 7 bases and V 2 bases, and 7 bases lay outside the gene matches. The CDR3 covers 15 residues. CDR3 in amino acids: CASSLLGQGINEQFF. The CDR3 nucleotides are TGCGCCAGCAGCTTACTGGGACAGGGAATTAATGAGCAGTTCTTC.

The chain is built from TRBV7-8 and TRBJ2-1; TRBD1 agrees at 12 bases. The CDR3 has 15 residues. Looked up from germline, CDR1 is SGHVS and CDR2 is FQNEAQ. Trimming cost V 7 bases and J 7 bases; bases outside gene matches: 8. The CDR3, as DNA: TGTGCCAGCAACCCTTGGGACAGGGGGCTGAATGAGCAGTTCTTC. Its translation: CASNPWDRGLNEQFF.